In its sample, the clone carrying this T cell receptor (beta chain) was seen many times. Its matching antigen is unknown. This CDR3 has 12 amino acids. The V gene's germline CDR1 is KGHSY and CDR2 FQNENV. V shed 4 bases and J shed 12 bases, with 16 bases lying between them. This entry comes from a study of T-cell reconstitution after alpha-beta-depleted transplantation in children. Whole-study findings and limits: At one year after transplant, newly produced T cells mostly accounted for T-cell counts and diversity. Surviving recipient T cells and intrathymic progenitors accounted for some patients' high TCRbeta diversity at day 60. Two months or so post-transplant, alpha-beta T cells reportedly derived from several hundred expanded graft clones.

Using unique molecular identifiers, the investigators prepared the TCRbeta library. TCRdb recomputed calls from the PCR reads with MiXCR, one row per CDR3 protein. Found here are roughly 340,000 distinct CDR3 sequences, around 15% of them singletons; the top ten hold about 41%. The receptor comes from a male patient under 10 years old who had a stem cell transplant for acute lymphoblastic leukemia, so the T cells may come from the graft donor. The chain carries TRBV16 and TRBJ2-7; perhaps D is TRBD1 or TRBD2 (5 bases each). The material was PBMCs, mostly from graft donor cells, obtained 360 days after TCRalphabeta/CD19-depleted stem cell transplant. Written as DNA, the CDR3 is TGTGCCAGCAGCCTTCTACGGGGCAGCAGGTACTTC. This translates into CASSLLRGSRYF.